These 11 T cell receptor beta chains were sequenced from one sample in a study of blood T cell repertoires in COVID-19. The assay was immunoSEQ multiplex PCR, and TCRdb's table has in-frame clones only and misses some. Found here are tens of thousands of clones, around 84% of them singletons; the top ten hold 13%. Sequencing was done on a sample of peripheral blood. The receptors were sampled from a woman aged 80 or over with acute or convalescent COVID-19.

The rearrangement uses TRBV30 and TRBJ1-2; TRBD1 aligns across 9 bases. V lost 7 bases and J lost 4; bases outside the gene matches: 10. The germline V gene encodes CDR1 GTSNPN and CDR2 SVGIG (reference sequence). CDR3 length equals 14 residues. The CDR3 sequence is CASPHRGHGYGYTF. DNA of the CDR3: TGTGCCTCTCCCCACAGGGGGCACGGCTATGGCTACACCTTC. Supplemented by reference TRBV30 and TRBJ1-2, the full variable domain reads SQTIHQWPATLVQPVGSPLSLECTVEGTSNPNLYWYRQAAGRGLQLLFYSVGIGQISSEVPQNLSASRPQDRQFILSSKKLLLSDSGFYLCASPHRGHGYGYTFGSGTRLTVV.

The chain links TRBV10-3 to TRBJ1-2; 8 positions agree with TRBD1. J was trimmed by 7 bases and V by 5 bases; bases with no gene match: 15. This CDR3 comprises 16 residues. Per the germline V gene, CDR1 is ENHRY and CDR2 is SYGVKD. The DNA of the CDR3 is TGTGCCATCAGTAGAGGACAGGGCGGGTCGGGTTCTGGCTACACCTTC. Translation: CAISRGQGGSGSGYTF.

The genes are TRBV6-5 and TRBJ1-3, with TRBD1 as a possible D gene (5 bases). Germline V gives CDR1 MNHEY, CDR2 SVGAGI. V was shortened by 0 bases and J by 0 bases, with 9 bases between the two germline ends. This CDR3 has 16 amino acids. The CDR3 spells CASSYSRQSSGNTIYF. CDR3 in DNA: TGTGCCAGCAGTTACTCCCGACAGAGCTCTGGAAACACCATATATTTT.

The CDR3 nucleotides read TGCGCCAGCAGCCAAGGTGACAGCGCTAACTATGGCTACACCTTC. Translated, it gives CASSQGDSANYGYTF. This sequence joins TRBV4-1 and TRBJ1-2, with a tentative D call TRBD1 (5 bases). This CDR3 has 15 residues. V was trimmed by 1 base and J by 0 bases, leaving 9 bases between them. Germline V gene lookup returns CDR1 MGHRA and CDR2 YSYEKL.

The rearrangement uses TRBV7-2 and TRBJ1-1, with 9 bases aligning to TRBD1. After removal of 5 bases from V and 5 bases from J, the junction contained 6 bases not matched to a gene. This CDR3 contains 14 residues. Germline CDR1 and CDR2: SGHTA and FQGNSA. This CDR3 is CASSTRDRVTEAFF. CDR3 in DNA: TGTGCCAGCAGCACCCGGGACAGGGTTACTGAAGCTTTCTTT.

The V call is TRBV2, the J call TRBJ2-1; D is perhaps TRBD2 (7 bases). The V end lost 0 bases, the J end lost 6 bases, and 24 bases lay between the germline ends. The CDR3 extends over 19 amino acids. In germline, CDR1 is SNHLY, CDR2 FYNNEI. The CDR3 coding sequence is TGTGCCAGCAGTGAAGCAGGGGGGGTTTTGTGGTTTACAGGCAATGAGCAGTTCTTC. It is translated as CASSEAGGVLWFTGNEQFF.

The genes are TRBV3-1 (or the pseudogene TRBV3-2) and TRBJ2-7; a possible D gene is TRBD2 (5 bases). CDR3 length equals 17 residues. CDR1 and CDR2 from the germline V gene are LGHDT and YNNKEL (reference sequence). Between the trimmed V and J ends, which lost 1 base and 6 bases, there was a span of 22 bases. The CDR3 bases are TGTGCCAGCAGCCAAGGAGGCCCCGCTAGCCCTTTTGGCGAGCAGTACTTC. Its translation: CASSQGGPASPFGEQYF.

The chain links TRBV6-5 to TRBJ2-7; a possible D gene is TRBD2 (5 bases). Per the germline V gene, CDR1 is MNHEY and CDR2 is SVGAGI. The CDR3 spans 14 residues. V was clipped by 6 bases and J by 2 bases, with 14 bases between them. The CDR3 nucleotides are TGTGCCAGCAGGCGGGCAGGAGATACCTACGAGCAGTACTTC. It specifies CASRRAGDTYEQYF.

The chain is built from TRBV30 and TRBJ1-2; 7 nucleotides agree with TRBD1. CDR1 and CDR2 (germline): GTSNPN, SVGIG (reference sequence). J was trimmed by 8 bases and V by 0 bases; bases with no gene match: 12. There are 15 residues in the CDR3. The CDR3 coding sequence is TGTGCCTGGAGTGTTGGTAGAACAGGGGAGCAAGGCTACACCTTC. Encoded protein: CAWSVGRTGEQGYTF.

This sequence joins TRBV5-3 and TRBJ1-2; D is possibly TRBD1 (5 bases). TRBV5-3 is given ORF status, its function remaining uncertain. The CDR3 extends over 16 amino acids. The ends were cut back, 4 bases at V and 2 bases at J, with 18 bases in the middle. Here the CDR3 reads CARSRREAEINYGYTF. CDR3 coding DNA: TGTGCCAGAAGCCGCAGGGAGGCAGAAATCAACTATGGCTACACCTTC.

This rearrangement joins TRBV7-2 to TRBJ2-5; D is unclear. Trimming left V 5 bases short and J 1 base short, with 14 bases between. CDR1 is SGHTA and CDR2 is FQGNSA in the germline V gene. This CDR3 comprises 15 residues. CDR3 region: CASSPGKLSQETQYF. CDR3 DNA: TGTGCCAGCAGCCCAGGAAAGCTATCCCAAGAGACCCAGTACTTC.